The text below deals with one T cell receptor (beta chain). Using two-round multiplex PCR, the authors amplified TCR beta CDR3 from genomic DNA. Round-one PCR had primers specific to each TRBV and TRBJ gene. TCRdb analysed the multiplex PCR reads with MiXCR anew, one entry per CDR3 protein. The data show some 15,000 distinct CDR3 sequences, 50% to 65% seen once. This sample is drawn from a study of prognosis after radiotherapy for stage I lung cancer. Each of the patients had no lymph node involvement on CT and PET/CT and no prior chemotherapy, radiotherapy or other malignancies. Peripheral blood, 6 to 7.5 milliliters per draw, was collected at each of two time points. Germline V lookup: CDR1 LNHNV, CDR2 YYDKDF (reference sequence). Trimming took 6 bases from V and 10 from J; bases not matched to a gene: 12. This CDR3 contains 14 residues.

The source of this sequence is a donor over 45 with non-small cell lung cancer. This material consisted of PBMCs, taken before or after stereotactic body radiation therapy (not recorded which). The V and J genes are TRBV15 and TRBJ2-1; 7 bases are shared with TRBD2. In nucleotides, the CDR3 is TGTGCCACCAGTCAAGGCGGGAGCATAGGGGAGCAGTTCTTC. Translated, it gives CATSQGGSIGEQFF.